This TCR beta chain originates from a study of human T cells and chemical hapten exposure (dated by TCRdb to about 2021). For the study in its entirety: For sensitization, 2% DPC in acetone was applied to a roughly 2 cm by roughly 2 cm area of upper inner arm skin. The libraries were sequenced as a pool, and the TCR yield per sample differed mostly because of small variations in library volumes within the pool. In alopecia patients, the study followed how the peripheral blood TCR repertoire changed in vivo over primary and secondary sensitization to diphenylcyclopropenone (DPC), a hapten. Roughly 30 alopecia patients provided blood for TCR sequencing at one to four time points (pre-sensitization, 2, 6 and 24 weeks). Patch testing was performed on the upper back with Finn chambers containing 0.01% DPC, and the patch tests were scored after 6 days according to International Contact Dermatitis Research Group standards. Most of the patients in the cohort were female, and the cohort covered alopecia areata with under or over 50% scalp involvement, alopecia totalis and alopecia universalis. Patient blood was sampled pre-sensitization (week 0) and at 2, 6 and about 24 weeks after DPC sensitization. Patients additionally received weekly therapeutic DPC doses to the scalp throughout the roughly 25-week study period. Study-wide conclusions, independent of this receptor: Because every patient had alopecia, a presumed autoimmune disease, the patients' immune response might differ from that of healthy individuals. After repeated subsampling, changes were observed in the strength of the expansion versus patch-test correlation and in the threshold at which the correlation became significant. Expanded TCRs formed significantly more large CDR3 similarity clusters than pre-sensitization or healthy control sets, consistent with antigen-driven responses. Patch test score correlated positively with the number of PT1 expanded TCRs, reaching significance at thresholds 8, 16 and 32 but not at 4. No change with DPC sensitization was found in the number of TCRs above 1 in 1000 frequency, and no evidence of global repertoire structure alterations was found.

What the time point label conveys for this sample: patch test 1, 2 weeks after DPC sensitization. Taken with the paper, the label for treatment or condition translates to: therapeutic diphenylcyclopropenone sensitization with weekly scalp DPC. Blood at each patch-test visit was drawn before the patch test was applied. Eligible patients were aged 18 to 70, diagnosed with alopecia, deemed suitable for DPC therapy, and excluded if pregnant. Total RNA was extracted from unfractionated whole blood collected in Tempus Blood RNA tubes. This clonotype was detected a few times. Its antigen is not yet known. Base qualities were left out, and no much larger clone turns up one base away. Libraries were prepared through RACE. Instrument used: NextSeq 500. During library preparation, unique molecular identifiers were attached to individual cDNA molecules so that TCRs could be counted quantitatively and reproducibly. For every blood RNA sample, sequencing covered both the TCR alpha and TCR beta chains. The study's own analysis went as follows. A median of roughly 99,000 TCRs per sample was observed, with a range of 23,224 to 690,600. V, J and CDR3 annotation of the TCR reads was carried out using the Decombinator software suite. For the PS versus PT1 abundance plots, all samples were subsampled to the same number of TCRs (28,000). TCRs were defined as expanded if absent before sensitization and observed at least eight times at the 2-week time point. Using fastp at Q25 and MiXCR, TCRdb reprocessed the public reads and kept productive beta chains. Merged by CDR3 protein, the rows form single entries marked with the most common genes and DNA. These V and J calls derive from TCRdb rather than the authors' analysis. A total of just under 350,000 distinct CDR3 sequences appear in this sample, around 6.9% of them only once. The top ten hold 8.4% of the sample.

CDR1 and CDR2 were assigned from the germline V gene as MGHDK and SYGVNS. The junction shows trimming of 4 bases on V and 7 bases on J, plus 10 bases between the germline ends. The CDR3 starts with the cysteine, ends with the phenylalanine, and has 13 residues. Only the CDR3 region is kept as DNA, spanning 39 bases read in frame from base 1. The input for sequencing was whole blood, taken in connection with sensitization to the hapten diphenylcyclopropenone (DPC). The rearranged chain carries TRBV25-1 and TRBJ1-4; a weak D assignment points to TRBD1 (6 bases agree). This clonotype was sampled from a woman aged 18-35 years with alopecia areata. Some clones in this sample may be carry-over from other donors' samples. The sequence in DNA is TGTGCCAGCAGTGCCCAGGGGATTGAAAAACTGTTTTTT. This yields the protein CASSAQGIEKLFF. With the rest looked up from the reference TRBV25-1 and TRBJ1-4 genes rather than sequenced, the full variable domain is EADIYQTPRYLVIGTGKKITLECSQTMGHDKMYWYQQDPGMELHLIHYSYGVNSTEKGDLSSESTVSRIRTEHFPLTLESARPSHTSQYLCASSAQGIEKLFFGSGTQLSVL.